A single sample gave rise to the 32 T cell receptor beta chains below, sequenced in a study of tissue-resident memory T cells in lung cancer. TCR sequencing libraries incorporated unique molecular identifiers. Each CDR3 protein gets one entry after TCRdb re-called the reads with MiXCR. Altogether some 270 distinct CDR3 sequences are present, about 19% being singletons, with the ten largest covering roughly 32%. Sorting of CD8+ T cells was based on CD103 expression. What was sequenced was CD103- CD8+ T cells from lung tumor tissue. Receptors were obtained from a human donor with treatment-naive lung cancer (subtype not recorded).

By proportion, this clonotype is large. This chain connects TRBV14 to TRBJ2-5; a possible D gene is TRBD1 (5 bases). Germline CDR1 and CDR2: SGHDN and FVKESK. The CDR3 length is 13 residues. V was pared by 6 bases and J by 4 bases, with 12 bases between. The CDR3 protein is CASRRQGTETQYF. The CDR3 bases are TGTGCCAGCAGACGGCAGGGTACAGAGACCCAGTACTTC.

This clonotype is large (0.1 to 1%). V and J are TRBV12-3 or TRBV12-4 and TRBJ2-3; 14 nucleotides align to TRBD2. This CDR3 comprises 16 residues. Trimming removed 5 bases from V and 2 bases from J; junction bases left unmatched: 3. The CDR3 bases are TGTGCCAGCAGTACGACTAGCGGGGGGGCCACAGATACGCAGTATTTT. It specifies CASSTTSGGATDTQYF.

This clonotype has a handful of counts. The chain carries TRBV18 and TRBJ2-2, with D maybe TRBD2 (6 bases). Per germline, CDR1 KGHSH and CDR2 LQKENI. There are 14 residues in the CDR3. V was pared by 3 bases and J by 3 bases, with 8 bases between. DNA for the CDR3: TGTGCCAGCTCACCGGGACTGCACACCGGGGAGCTGTTTTTT. It specifies CASSPGLHTGELFF.

The chain couples TRBV2 to TRBJ2-3; D unresolved. V was clipped by 8 bases and J by 1 base, with 10 bases between them. CDR1 and CDR2 (germline): SNHLY, FYNNEI. The CDR3 covers 13 residues. In DNA, the CDR3 is TGTGCCAGCGGCGACGGAGGCACAGATACGCAGTATTTT. Its protein product is CASGDGGTDTQYF.

In its sample, this clonotype was seen a few times. This sequence joins TRBV15 and TRBJ1-1; no clear D gene. Germline values: CDR1 LNHNV, CDR2 YYDKDF (reference sequence). V was trimmed by 11 bases and J by 1 base, leaving 8 bases between them. The CDR3 totals 11 residues. Here the CDR3 reads CASGENTEAFF. The CDR3 nucleotides read TGTGCCTCTGGAGAGAACACTGAAGCTTTCTTT.

This CDR3 reads CASSLDIETQYF. The CDR3 nucleotides are TGTGCCAGCAGCTTAGATATAGAGACCCAGTACTTC. J is TRBJ2-5 and V is TRBV11-2; no definite D call. This CDR3 has 12 amino acids. The germline V gene has CDR1 SGHAT and CDR2 FQNNGV. The V gene lost 0 bases and the J gene lost 4 bases, with 3 bases spanning the gap.

The chain uses TRBV27 and TRBJ2-2; tentatively, D is TRBD1 or TRBD2 (6 bases each). V shed 8 bases and J shed 9 bases, with 13 bases lying between them. CDR1 is MNHEY, CDR2 SMNVEV, per germline (reference sequence). The CDR3 spans 12 residues. CDR3 sequence (DNA): TGTGCCAGCTCCCTGGGGGGCCGGGAGCTGTTTTTT. It is translated as CASSLGGRELFF.

V and J are TRBV6-5 and TRBJ2-1; 7 bases agree with TRBD1. The V gene's germline CDR1 is MNHEY and CDR2 SVGAGI. The CDR3 has 15 amino acids. Losses at the gene ends were 4 bases for V and 9 bases for J; bases not matched to a gene: 12. CDR3 protein: CASSFGGQAFAEQFF. In DNA, the CDR3 is TGTGCCAGCAGTTTCGGTGGACAGGCCTTTGCTGAGCAGTTCTTC.

This clonotype is medium-sized by share. The chain is built from TRBV13 and TRBJ2-2; unclear D gene. CDR3 length: 15 amino acids. V was cut by 5 bases and J by 0 bases, with 10 bases left in between. The germline V gene has CDR1 PRHDT and CDR2 FYEKMQ (reference sequence). The CDR3: CASSTFAANTGELFF. CDR3 nucleotides: TGTGCCAGCAGCACCTTTGCGGCGAACACCGGGGAGCTGTTTTTT. Based on the CDR3 plus reference TRBV13 and TRBJ2-2, the full variable domain is AAGVIQSPRHLIKEKRETATLKCYPIPRHDTVYWYQQGPGQDPQFLISFYEKMQSDKGSIPDRFSAQQFSDYHSELNMSSLELGDSALYFCASSTFAANTGELFFGEGSRLTVL.

The rearrangement joins TRBV3-1 to TRBJ2-7; D is unresolved. This CDR3 region has 13 residues. The germline V and J ends were trimmed by 4 bases and 9 bases, with 16 bases remaining between them. Germline V lookup: CDR1 LGHDT, CDR2 YNNKEL (reference sequence). CDR3 coding DNA: TGTGCCAGCAGCCCTCCTAGGGCAGCGACGCAGTACTTC. It translates to CASSPPRAATQYF.

The count of this clonotype is one. With only one base between it and a far larger clone, this is likely a read error. The chain links TRBV7-9 to TRBJ1-2; 8 bases line up with TRBD1. The CDR3 is 14 residues long. Germline values: CDR1 SEHNR, CDR2 FQNEAQ (reference sequence). V lost 5 bases to trimming and J lost 8 bases; unmatched junction nucleotides: 10. As DNA, the CDR3 is TGTGCCAGCAGCACCAGCCCAGGGGGCCTGGGCTACACCTTC. The encoded protein is CASSTSPGGLGYTF.

This clonotype is categorized as large. The chain combines TRBV5-1 with TRBJ1-1, with D hard to call. The length of the CDR3 is 14 residues. V was trimmed by 0 bases and J by 7 bases, leaving 13 bases between them. Germline loops: CDR1 SGHRS, CDR2 YFSETQ. CDR3 residues: CASSLDLAGLEAFF. The CDR3 DNA reads as TGCGCCAGCAGCTTGGACTTGGCAGGCCTTGAAGCTTTCTTT.

There are a few counts of this clonotype. V and J are TRBV20-1 and TRBJ1-2; 7 nucleotides match TRBD1. V shed 0 bases, J shed 2 bases, and the junction held 6 bases outside the gene matches. This CDR3 spans 15 amino acids. Germline CDR1 and CDR2: DFQATT and SNEGSKA (reference sequence). CDR3 protein: CSARDQDRLNYGYTF. The CDR3 DNA sequence: TGCAGTGCTAGAGACCAGGACAGGTTAAACTATGGCTACACCTTC.

By proportion, this clonotype is hyperexpanded (1% or more). The rearrangement joins TRBV5-6 to TRBJ2-2; TRBD2 aligns across 9 bases. Germline CDR1 is SGHDT and CDR2 is YYEEEE. V was pared by 0 bases and J by 5 bases, with 2 bases of the junction left unmatched. There are 15 residues in the CDR3. The CDR3: CASSLGLAGTGELFF. CDR3 nucleotides: TGTGCCAGCAGCTTGGGTCTAGCGGGGACCGGGGAGCTGTTTTTT.

By share, this clonotype ranks as large. The rearrangement links TRBV6-2 or TRBV6-3 to TRBJ2-4; 7 bases map to TRBD1. After removal of 6 bases from V and 12 bases from J, the junction contained 8 bases not matched to a gene. Germline V gene lookup returns CDR1 MNHEY and CDR2 SVGEGT. The CDR3 runs 12 residues. CDR3 sequence: CASSQDRVYQYF. The CDR3 DNA is TGTGCCAGCAGCCAAGACAGGGTTTATCAGTACTTC.

This sequence joins TRBV5-1 and TRBJ1-1; weak D call: TRBD1 (5 bases). The ends were cut back, 0 bases at V and 4 bases at J, with 13 bases in the middle. CDR3 length: 15 residues. CDR1 is SGHRS and CDR2 is YFSETQ in the germline V gene. The CDR3 loop reads CASSLGDGGSTEAFF. CDR3 nucleotide sequence: TGCGCCAGCAGCTTGGGAGATGGGGGAAGCACTGAAGCTTTCTTT.

This clonotype was counted between two and nine times. This chain joins TRBV29-1 and TRBJ2-7; unclear D gene. V lost 2 bases and J lost 4, with 6 bases in between. From germline, CDR1 is SQVTM and CDR2 ANQGSEA. This CDR3 has 11 residues. CDR3 in DNA: TGCAGCGTTGAATTTGGTTACGAGCAGTACTTC. It translates to CSVEFGYEQYF.

This clonotype counts as hyperexpanded. The CDR3 here is CSARDRSGREYF. The CDR3 nucleotides are TGCAGTGCTAGAGATAGGAGCGGGAGAGAGTATTTT. The chain joins TRBV20-1 to TRBJ2-3; TRBD2 aligns across 8 bases. The germline V gene has CDR1 DFQATT and CDR2 SNEGSKA (reference sequence). V shed 0 bases, J shed 13 bases, and the junction held 6 bases outside the gene matches. This CDR3 contains 12 residues.

This clonotype counts as large (0.1 to 1%). This rearrangement joins TRBV19 to TRBJ2-7; TRBD2 might be the D (6 bases). V was shortened by 3 bases and J by 0 bases, with 12 bases between the two germline ends. The CDR3 has 15 amino acids. CDR1 and CDR2 (germline): LNHDA, SQIVND (reference sequence). CDR3 sequence reads: CASSIGRGLSYEQYF. DNA of the CDR3: TGTGCCAGTAGTATCGGAAGGGGACTCTCCTACGAGCAGTACTTC.

Points on this clonotype: Being one base from a much bigger clone, this may be a read error. The V call is TRBV10-1, the J call TRBJ2-2; 7 bases line up with TRBD1. CDR1 and CDR2 (germline): WNHNN, SYGVQD (reference sequence). CDR3 length: 11 residues. This chain's CDR3 is CASNEGAKLFF. CDR3 bases: TGCGCCAGCAATGAGGGGGCGAAGCTGTTTTTT.

This clonotype is large by share. This sequence joins TRBV7-9 and TRBJ2-5; TRBD2 matches 9 bases. The J segment lost 3 bases and the V segment lost 5 bases, leaving 4 bases of the junction unmatched. The CDR3 is 14 amino acids. Germline assignment: CDR1 SEHNR and CDR2 FQNEAQ (reference sequence). CDR3 DNA sequence: TGTGCCAGCAGCAGAAGACTAGCGGAAGAGACCCAGTACTTC. It encodes CASSRRLAEETQYF.

The V and J genes are TRBV10-3 and TRBJ1-1; TRBD1 is a possible D gene (6 bases). Germline V gene lookup returns CDR1 ENHRY and CDR2 SYGVKD. The CDR3 is made up of 14 amino acids. The ends were cut back, 5 bases at V and 1 base at J, with 11 bases in the middle. The CDR3 DNA reads as TGTGCCATCAGTCAGACAGGTGCGAACACTGAAGCTTTCTTT. Translation gives CAISQTGANTEAFF.

This clonotype was seen a handful of times. The chain joins TRBV27 to TRBJ2-3; 8 positions match TRBD1. Germline values: CDR1 MNHEY, CDR2 SMNVEV (reference sequence). CDR3 length: 17 residues. The V and J ends lost 5 bases and 5 bases, in that order; junction bases with no gene match: 15. The CDR3 nucleotides are TGTGCCAGCAGTCCGCCCGCTTCAGGGGGCACTGAAGATACGCAGTATTTT. Its protein product is CASSPPASGGTEDTQYF.

This clonotype is hyperexpanded. The V gene is TRBV7-9, the J gene TRBJ1-2; D is unclear. CDR1 SEHNR and CDR2 FQNEAQ come from the germline V gene (reference sequence). The CDR3 sequence is 14 residues long. V lost 4 bases and J lost 0, with 9 bases in between. The CDR3 DNA reads TGTGCCAGCAGCTCCTCCGGGACTAACTATGGCTACACCTTC. Translating it yields CASSSSGTNYGYTF.

By frequency in the sample, this clonotype is large (0.1 to 1%). The chain is built from TRBV2 and TRBJ1-5, with D tentatively TRBD1 (5 bases). The V and J ends lost 6 bases and 7 bases respectively, with 16 bases between them. Per the germline V gene, CDR1 is SNHLY and CDR2 is FYNNEI. The CDR3 has 14 residues. DNA for the CDR3: TGTGCCAGCAGCCAATCCGCCGGGGCACAGCCCCAGCATTTT. It translates to CASSQSAGAQPQHF.

This clonotype has just a few counts. The J gene is TRBJ1-2, the V gene TRBV29-1, with D tentatively TRBD1 (6 bases). V lost 7 bases, J lost 8 bases, and 20 bases lay in between. Germline V gene sequence: CDR1 SQVTM, CDR2 ANQGSEA. This CDR3 has 13 amino acids. CDR3 residues: CSGEGGQLDGYTF. CDR3 nucleotide sequence: TGCAGCGGGGAGGGAGGACAGCTAGACGGCTACACCTTC.

This clonotype is termed hyperexpanded. CDR3 sequence (DNA): TGCAGCGTTGAAGACAGGGACAGCTCCACCGGGGAGCTGTTTTTT. Translating it yields CSVEDRDSSTGELFF. The chain recombines TRBV29-1 with TRBJ2-2; TRBD1 matches 7 bases. CDR1 SQVTM and CDR2 ANQGSEA come from the germline V gene. J was trimmed by 4 bases and V by 0 bases; bases with no gene match: 5. CDR3 length: 15 amino acids.

This clonotype has just a few counts. The chain couples TRBV3-1 to TRBJ2-5, with D possibly TRBD2 on 5 matching bases. Germline CDR1 LGHDT, CDR2 YNNKEL (reference sequence). This CDR3 is built from 14 residues. V lost 4 bases and J 5 bases, leaving 14 bases between the germline ends. CDR3 region: CASSRALDGETQYF. The CDR3 region has the DNA TGTGCCAGCAGCCGGGCACTAGATGGCGAGACCCAGTACTTC.

This clonotype is large in the sample. The rearrangement joins TRBV5-4 to TRBJ2-5, with TRBD2 matching 8 bases. CDR3 size: 11 residues. The junction had 5 bases not matched to a gene; V was cut back by 9 bases and J by 7 bases. Germline V gene data show CDR1 as SGHNT and CDR2 as YYREEE (reference sequence). The CDR3 sequence is CATFGGGTQYF. CDR3 DNA: TGTGCCACCTTCGGGGGGGGGACCCAGTACTTC.

By its share, this clonotype is large (0.1 to 1%). The chain combines TRBV5-1 with TRBJ1-1, with a weak D call TRBD1 (6 bases). Germline V gives CDR1 SGHRS, CDR2 YFSETQ. V shed 0 bases and J shed 5 bases, with 11 bases lying between them. This CDR3 spans 14 amino acids. This chain's CDR3 is CASSLDIRGTEAFF. DNA for the CDR3: TGCGCCAGCAGCTTGGACATAAGGGGGACTGAAGCTTTCTTT.

The V call is TRBV4-2, the J call TRBJ2-1, with no clear D. Trimming shortened V by 4 bases and J by 7 bases, and 32 bases separated the two germline ends. In germline, CDR1 is LGHNA, CDR2 YNFKEQ. The CDR3 is 20 amino acids. The CDR3 is CASSLTVPPSPISIVNEQFF. CDR3 DNA: TGTGCCAGCAGCCTTACCGTACCCCCGTCCCCCATCAGTATAGTAAATGAGCAGTTCTTC.

This clonotype was counted between two and nine times. This chain joins TRBV20-1 and TRBJ2-2; possible D gene TRBD1, 6 bases. CDR3 length equals 13 residues. V shed 6 bases and J shed 3 bases, with 11 bases lying between them. Germline loops: CDR1 DFQATT, CDR2 SNEGSKA (reference sequence). The CDR3: CSAFTGYTGELFF. Here the CDR3 DNA reads TGCAGTGCCTTCACAGGGTACACCGGGGAGCTGTTTTTT.